This is a list of T cell receptor beta chains from one sample in a study of blood T cell repertoires in COVID-19. Produced via immunoSEQ multiplex PCR; TCRdb's table is partial and in-frame only. The top ten clones hold 8% to 9% of a sample with 200,000 to 250,000 clones, around 83% of them seen once. The sequencing input was peripheral blood. Every receptor here comes from an elderly woman with COVID-19, enrolled during active disease. CDR3s include the opening cysteine and the closing phenylalanine or tryptophan. D genes are given only for firm matches. Clone size, where shown, is once, few, many, or a class for clones that have expanded.

CDR3nt: TGTGCCAGATCCACAGGGCCGGAGACCCAGTACTTC
CDR3aa: CARSTGPETQYF
d_gene: -
abundance: -
j_gene: TRBJ2-5
v_gene: TRBV30

CDR3nt: TGTGCCAGCAGTCGGACTAGCGGGTCCCAAGAGACCCAGTACTTC
CDR3aa: CASSRTSGSQETQYF
d_gene: TRBD2
abundance: -
j_gene: TRBJ2-5
v_gene: TRBV6-5

CDR3nt: TGTGCCGGCAGTTCACAGGGGGATCAGCCCCAGCATTTT
CDR3aa: CAGSSQGDQPQHF
d_gene: TRBD1
abundance: -
j_gene: TRBJ1-5
v_gene: TRBV6-5

CDR3nt: TGTGCCAGCAGTATCATCGGACAGCGAAACTATGGCTACACCTTC
CDR3aa: CASSIIGQRNYGYTF
d_gene: -
abundance: -
j_gene: TRBJ1-2
v_gene: TRBV2

CDR3nt: TGTGCCAGCAGTTACGCCGGGGTCTCCTTCTACGAGCAGTACTTC
CDR3aa: CASSYAGVSFYEQYF
d_gene: -
abundance: -
j_gene: TRBJ2-7
v_gene: TRBV6-6

CDR3nt: TGTGCCAGCTCCCCGAAGCCGAGAACCTACGAGCAGTACTTC
CDR3aa: CASSPKPRTYEQYF
d_gene: -
abundance: -
j_gene: TRBJ2-7
v_gene: TRBV18

CDR3nt: TGTGCCAGCCAAGGAAGGGGGAGCATGAACACTGAAGCTTTCTTT
CDR3aa: CASQGRGSMNTEAFF
d_gene: -
abundance: -
j_gene: TRBJ1-1
v_gene: TRBV5-4

CDR3nt: TGTGCCAGCAGCCAAGAACGGGACAGGTCCCGCTATGGCTACACCTTC
CDR3aa: CASSQERDRSRYGYTF
d_gene: TRBD1
abundance: once
j_gene: TRBJ1-2
v_gene: TRBV4-2

CDR3nt: TGTGCCACATCGGGACTTAACTATGGCTACACCTTC
CDR3aa: CATSGLNYGYTF
d_gene: -
abundance: -
j_gene: TRBJ1-2
v_gene: TRBV6-5

CDR3nt: TGTGCCACCAGCAGAGAAGATGATGGAGGTTCTGGCTACACCTTC
CDR3aa: CATSREDDGGSGYTF
d_gene: -
abundance: -
j_gene: TRBJ1-2
v_gene: TRBV15

CDR3nt: TGTGCCAGCAGCTTAGCGCAGGGGGCAGACGGCTACACCTTC
CDR3aa: CASSLAQGADGYTF
d_gene: TRBD1
abundance: -
j_gene: TRBJ1-2
v_gene: TRBV7-9

CDR3nt: TGTGCCAGCAGTCATCTTACAGGGAGTTACGAGCAGTACTTC
CDR3aa: CASSHLTGSYEQYF
d_gene: -
abundance: few
j_gene: TRBJ2-7
v_gene: TRBV6-6

CDR3nt: TGTGCTAGTGGTTTGGTACGAGCTGCCAGGGTGAGGAACACTGAAGCTTTCTTT
CDR3aa: CASGLVRAARVRNTEAFF
d_gene: -
abundance: few
j_gene: TRBJ1-1
v_gene: TRBV12-5

CDR3nt: TGTGCCAGTAGTATAGGGAGACAGGGTAGCAATCAGCCCCAGCATTTT
CDR3aa: CASSIGRQGSNQPQHF
d_gene: TRBD1
abundance: -
j_gene: TRBJ1-5
v_gene: TRBV19

CDR3nt: TGTGCCATCAGTGGGGTAGCGGGAGACTTGGCAGATACGCAGTATTTT
CDR3aa: CAISGVAGDLADTQYF
d_gene: TRBD2
abundance: -
j_gene: TRBJ2-3
v_gene: TRBV10-3

CDR3nt: TGTGCCAGCAGCGTCGCCCTATTTAATTCACCCCTCCACTTT
CDR3aa: CASSVALFNSPLHF
d_gene: -
abundance: -
j_gene: TRBJ1-6
v_gene: TRBV9

CDR3nt: TGTGCCAGCAGTGAATCAACGACAGGTGGGCAGCCCCAGCATTTT
CDR3aa: CASSESTTGGQPQHF
d_gene: -
abundance: -
j_gene: TRBJ1-5
v_gene: TRBV6-1

CDR3nt: TGTGCCAGCAGTTTACAAGCGGGAGGAGTCACAGATACGCAGTATTTT
CDR3aa: CASSLQAGGVTDTQYF
d_gene: TRBD2
abundance: -
j_gene: TRBJ2-3
v_gene: TRBV27

CDR3nt: TGTGCCAGCAGTTTCCGGACTGAAGCTTTCTTT
CDR3aa: CASSFRTEAFF
d_gene: -
abundance: -
j_gene: TRBJ1-1
v_gene: TRBV6-6

CDR3nt: TGTGCCAGCATCAAGCGGGTCAGCACCGGGGAGCTGTTTTTT
CDR3aa: CASIKRVSTGELFF
d_gene: -
abundance: -
j_gene: TRBJ2-2
v_gene: TRBV2

CDR3nt: TGTGCCAGCAGTGCGGCCGATGAATGGAGAACCTTC
CDR3aa: CASSAADEWRTF
d_gene: -
abundance: -
j_gene: TRBJ1-2
v_gene: TRBV2

CDR3nt: TGTGCCATCAGCTCCGACAACAACTATGGCTACACCTTC
CDR3aa: CAISSDNNYGYTF
d_gene: -
abundance: -
j_gene: TRBJ1-2
v_gene: TRBV10-3

CDR3nt: TGTGCCAGCAGCCCAGACTCCTACGAGCAGTACTTC
CDR3aa: CASSPDSYEQYF
d_gene: -
abundance: -
j_gene: TRBJ2-7
v_gene: TRBV28

CDR3nt: TGTGCCAGCAGCTTATCGGGGGGACCGGACCAACCCCAGCATTTT
CDR3aa: CASSLSGGPDQPQHF
d_gene: -
abundance: -
j_gene: TRBJ1-5
v_gene: TRBV7-9

CDR3nt: TGTGCCAGTGGAGGGGTTAACTATGGCTACACCTTC
CDR3aa: CASGGVNYGYTF
d_gene: -
abundance: -
j_gene: TRBJ1-2
v_gene: TRBV6-6

CDR3nt: TGTGCCAGCCGCGGGGGGTCTGGCTATGGCTACACCTTC
CDR3aa: CASRGGSGYGYTF
d_gene: -
abundance: -
j_gene: TRBJ1-2
v_gene: TRBV7-2

CDR3nt: TGTGCCAGCAGTTTTGAAGAGGAGACCCAGTACTTC
CDR3aa: CASSFEEETQYF
d_gene: -
abundance: -
j_gene: TRBJ2-5
v_gene: TRBV7-9

CDR3nt: TGTGCCAGCAGCCGCCCGGACAGGGGGAACACTGAAGCTTTCTTT
CDR3aa: CASSRPDRGNTEAFF
d_gene: TRBD1
abundance: -
j_gene: TRBJ1-1
v_gene: TRBV6-2/TRBV6-3

CDR3nt: TGTGCCAGCAGCTCAGTAGCGGGAGGGCCGGGCAATGAGCAGTTCTTC
CDR3aa: CASSSVAGGPGNEQFF
d_gene: TRBD2
abundance: -
j_gene: TRBJ2-1
v_gene: TRBV5-5